A selection of T cell receptor beta chains follows, all from one sample in a study of blood T cells in healthy people across ages. MiXCR, run by TCRdb on the 5' RACE reads, gives a single entry per CDR3 protein. The sample records roughly 680,000 distinct CDR3 sequences, more than 45% being singletons. Input material: blood. The receptors come from a woman older than 75 in good health. The CDR3 runs from the conserved cysteine through the conserved F or W. The order of the fields is V gene, J gene, CDR3 protein.

>TRBV7-8|TRBJ2-3
CASSFPGGGMQYF
>TRBV2|TRBJ2-7
CASSPPDRSYEQYF
>TRBV11-1|TRBJ1-1
CASSQYPDTEAFF
>TRBV5-1|TRBJ1-1
CASSLIQAGAEAFF
>TRBV5-1|TRBJ2-1
CASSSGISSYNEQFF
>TRBV5-1|TRBJ2-7
CASSGGGNSVSYEQYF
>TRBV7-3|TRBJ2-3
CASSLTAAGRGADTQYF
>TRBV2|TRBJ1-2
CASSAEGSYGYTF
>TRBV5-1|TRBJ2-3
CASSPDLRSTDTQYF
>TRBV29-1|TRBJ2-7
CSVAGISYEQYF
>TRBV6-6|TRBJ1-2
CASSFSGTAINYGYTF
>TRBV7-9|TRBJ1-4
CASSSPGAVNEKLFF
>TRBV20-1|TRBJ2-2
CSARRRTGVNTGELFF
>TRBV20-1|TRBJ2-1
CSASRPPGEQFF
>TRBV20-1|TRBJ2-5
CSATDRGKETQYF
>TRBV29-1|TRBJ2-2
CSGKNTGELFF
>TRBV12-3/TRBV12-4|TRBJ1-4
CASSRLPRGKDEKLFF
>TRBV6-5|TRBJ2-2
CASSTGTRGAGELFF
>TRBV4-1|TRBJ1-1
CAGSQQSGASGAFF
>TRBV20-1|TRBJ2-7
CSARSQNPSSYEQYF
>TRBV7-2|TRBJ1-2
CASSLEGTDQSNYGYTF
>TRBV15|TRBJ1-5
CATSSRQKFNQPQHF
>TRBV6-5|NA
CASRARDRQETQYF
>TRBV5-1|TRBJ2-1
CASSLAGGSSYNEQFF
>TRBV6-5|TRBJ2-3
CTSSYSVAGGPTDTKYF
>TRBV12-5|TRBJ2-2
CASGPQGTGELFF